What follows are 10 T cell receptor beta chains derived from one specimen sequenced in a study of vaccination and CD4 T cells after COVID-19 (dated by TCRdb to the early 2020s). The sample's treatment or condition label, decoded: approximately nine-day PBMC culture with coronavirus spike peptide pools or control peptides (ViraFEST assay). Their target antigens are unknown. The method behind the library was PCR. The run used an Illumina iSeq 100. DNA from cultured CD4+ T cells underwent TCR sequencing with the Oncomine TCR Beta short-read assay at the Johns Hopkins FTIC core. Clones were called with MiXCR by TCRdb after fastp trimmed the public reads at Q25, and only in-frame beta chains were retained. Entries are consolidated by CDR3 protein sequence, retaining the most common genes and DNA. This sample comprises 7,500 to 10,000 distinct CDR3 sequences, 45% to 50% of them detected only once. The ten largest clones add up to more than 9% of the sample.

The sample was CD4+ T cells from blood, cultured in vitro. The receptors stem from a human donor who had recovered from COVID-19.

This clonotype was observed a handful of times. J is TRBJ1-2 and V is TRBV2; D is undetermined. Trimming took off 7 bases at V and 5 bases at J, with 20 bases between the two ends. CDR1 and CDR2 from the germline V gene are SNHLY and FYNNEI. The CDR3 runs 15 residues. This CDR3 reads CASNMNGLPGYGYTF. The CDR3 bases are TGTGCCAGCAATATGAATGGCCTGCCCGGATATGGCTACACCTTC.

The J gene is TRBJ1-5, the V gene TRBV6-1, with 7 bases that match TRBD1. The V gene's germline CDR1 is MNHNS and CDR2 SASEGT. J gave up 2 bases and V 4 bases, and 14 bases lay outside the gene matches. This CDR3 has 18 residues. The CDR3 loop reads CASSARRDSSWGNQPQHF. In DNA form, the CDR3 reads TGTGCCAGCAGTGCCCGCCGGGACAGCTCCTGGGGCAATCAGCCCCAGCATTTT.

This clonotype has only a few counts. The chain recombines TRBV20-1 with TRBJ1-1; D possibly corresponds to TRBD1 (5 bases). Trimming cost V 5 bases and J 6 bases, with 13 bases left between them. In germline, CDR1 is DFQATT, CDR2 SNEGSKA (reference sequence). This CDR3 contains 12 residues. CDR3 sequence reads: CSAGDVRPEAFF. Written as DNA, the CDR3 is TGCAGTGCTGGGGACGTGCGCCCTGAAGCTTTCTTT.

This chain connects TRBV6-1 to TRBJ1-1; D ambiguous. CDR3 size: 13 residues. The germline V and J ends were trimmed by 4 bases and 0 bases, with 6 bases remaining between them. Germline CDR1 is MNHNS and CDR2 is SASEGT. This CDR3 reads CASSVVMNTEAFF. Written as DNA, the CDR3 is TGTGCCAGCAGTGTTGTCATGAACACTGAAGCTTTCTTT.

This chain links TRBV6-1 with TRBJ2-7, with 8 bases identical to TRBD2. Looked up from germline, CDR1 is MNHNS and CDR2 is SASEGT. With V trimmed by 9 bases and J by 7 bases, 14 bases remained unmatched. CDR3 length: 14 residues. CDR3 residues: CASGRGREVGEQYF. The CDR3 region has the DNA TGTGCCAGTGGGCGCGGGCGGGAGGTGGGAGAGCAGTACTTC.

This clonotype came up a few times. V and J are TRBV6-1 and TRBJ1-5; D ambiguous. The CDR3 totals 13 residues. From germline, CDR1 is MNHNS and CDR2 SASEGT. Trimming removed 4 bases at V and 1 base at J, with 5 bases between. The CDR3 loop reads CASSGQSNQPQHF. CDR3 DNA: TGTGCCAGCAGTGGTCAGAGCAATCAGCCCCAGCATTTT.

V is TRBV24-1 and J is TRBJ2-1; 8 nucleotides agree with TRBD1. After removal of 3 bases from V and 8 bases from J, the junction contained 11 bases not matched to a gene. Germline V gene sequence: CDR1 KGHDR, CDR2 SFDVKD. This CDR3 has 16 amino acids. The CDR3 region is CATSDARAQGAHEQFF. CDR3 in DNA: TGTGCCACCAGTGATGCCCGGGCGCAGGGGGCGCATGAGCAGTTCTTC.

The rearrangement uses TRBV6-5 and TRBJ1-2; D gene uncertain. Germline loops: CDR1 MNHEY, CDR2 SVGAGI. The CDR3 has 13 amino acids. V dropped 4 bases and J dropped 7 bases, with 13 bases sitting between them. The CDR3 here is CASSSTISPGYTF. The CDR3 nucleotides read TGTGCCAGCAGTTCGACAATTTCCCCTGGCTACACCTTC.

The chain recombines TRBV20-1 with TRBJ1-4; 7 nucleotides match TRBD1. Germline V gives CDR1 DFQATT, CDR2 SNEGSKA (reference sequence). This CDR3 has 13 amino acids. J gave up 8 bases and V 3 bases, and 6 bases lay outside the gene matches. The CDR3 region is CSASNRGFEKLFF. The DNA for the CDR3 is TGCAGTGCTAGTAACAGGGGTTTCGAAAAACTGTTTTTT.

This sequence joins TRBV28 and TRBJ1-1; D unclear. Germline loops: CDR1 MDHEN, CDR2 SYDVKM. The CDR3 length is 12 residues. Trimming removed 5 bases from V and 3 bases from J, with 7 bases in between. In nucleotides, the CDR3 is TGTGCCAGCAGTACAAGACACACTGAAGCTTTCTTT. Translated: CASSTRHTEAFF.